This T cell receptor beta chain was sequenced in a study of shared clonotypes between healthy human individuals. General observations from the study: Lower generation probabilities were found for non-shared clonotypes than for those shared by all four donors.

CDR3 length equals 15 residues. Germline values: CDR1 SGHNT, CDR2 YYREEE (reference sequence). The V and J ends lost 4 bases and 2 bases, in that order; junction bases with no gene match: 8. Remarks on this clone: Its antigen is not known.

Sequencing was performed with immunoSEQ multiplex PCR; in TCRdb, only in-frame clones are kept and a portion is missing. The table lists roughly 2.5 million clones, roughly 92% of them singletons. Sequenced input: naive CD4+ T cells sorted from blood. The subset denotes: CD45RA+ positively selected. This TCR came from a young man in good health. The chain combines TRBV5-4 with TRBJ1-2; 7 bases map to TRBD1. CDR3 sequence (DNA): TGTGCCAGCAGCCCGGGGTCGACAGGGAACTATGGCTACACCTTC. It is translated as CASSPGSTGNYGYTF.